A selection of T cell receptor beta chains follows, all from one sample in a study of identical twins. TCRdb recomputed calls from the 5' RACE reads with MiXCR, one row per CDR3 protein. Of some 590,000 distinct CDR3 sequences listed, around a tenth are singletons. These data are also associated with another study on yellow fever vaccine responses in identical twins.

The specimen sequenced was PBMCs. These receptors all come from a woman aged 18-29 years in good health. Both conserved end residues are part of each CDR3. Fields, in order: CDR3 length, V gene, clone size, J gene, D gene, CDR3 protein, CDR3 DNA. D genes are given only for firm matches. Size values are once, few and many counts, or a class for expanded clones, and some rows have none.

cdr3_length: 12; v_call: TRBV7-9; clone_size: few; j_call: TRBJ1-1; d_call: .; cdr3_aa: CASSLGSSEAFF; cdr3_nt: TGTGCCAGCAGCTTAGGGTCCAGTGAAGCTTTCTTT
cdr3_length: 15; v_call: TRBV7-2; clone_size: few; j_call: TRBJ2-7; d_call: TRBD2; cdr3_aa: CASSLELAGYYEQYF; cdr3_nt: TGTGCCAGCAGCTTAGAACTAGCGGGTTACTACGAGCAGTACTTC
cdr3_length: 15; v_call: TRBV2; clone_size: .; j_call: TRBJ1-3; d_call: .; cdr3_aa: CASSPLQGGRNTIYF; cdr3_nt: TGTGCCAGCAGTCCATTACAGGGTGGCCGAAACACCATATATTTT
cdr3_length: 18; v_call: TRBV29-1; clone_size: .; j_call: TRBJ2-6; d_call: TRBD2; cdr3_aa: CSVEWGASGSSGANVLTF; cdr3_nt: TGCAGCGTTGAATGGGGTGCTAGCGGGAGTTCTGGGGCCAACGTCCTGACTTTC
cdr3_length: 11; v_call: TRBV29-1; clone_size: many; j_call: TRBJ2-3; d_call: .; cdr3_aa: CSALPGDTQYF; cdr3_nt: TGCAGCGCCCTGCCCGGGGATACGCAGTATTTT
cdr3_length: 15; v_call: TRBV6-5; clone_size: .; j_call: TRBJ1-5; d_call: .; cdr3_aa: CASIIRGSGNQPQHF; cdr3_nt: TGTGCCAGCATTATCCGGGGCTCAGGCAATCAGCCCCAGCATTTT
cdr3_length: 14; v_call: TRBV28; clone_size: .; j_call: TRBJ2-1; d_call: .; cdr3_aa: CASRTGAPVHEQFF; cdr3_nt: TGTGCCAGCAGAACGGGGGCCCCTGTCCATGAGCAGTTCTTC
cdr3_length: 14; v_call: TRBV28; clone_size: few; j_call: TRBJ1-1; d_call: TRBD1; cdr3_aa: CASRTRDSYFGAFF; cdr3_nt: TGTGCCAGCAGAACACGGGACAGCTACTTTGGAGCTTTCTTT
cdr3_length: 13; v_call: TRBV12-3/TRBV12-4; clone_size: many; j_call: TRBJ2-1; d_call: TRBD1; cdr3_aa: CASSSGQNNEQFF; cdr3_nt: TGTGCCAGCAGTTCGGGACAGAACAATGAGCAGTTCTTC
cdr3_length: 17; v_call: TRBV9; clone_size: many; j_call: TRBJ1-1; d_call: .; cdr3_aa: CASSVAAGRTRDTEAFF; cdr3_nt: TGTGCCAGCAGCGTAGCGGCAGGCCGGACTAGAGACACTGAAGCTTTCTTT
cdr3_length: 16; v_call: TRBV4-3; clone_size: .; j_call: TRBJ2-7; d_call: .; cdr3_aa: CASSQDGGGTSYEQYF; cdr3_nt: TGCGCCAGCAGCCAAGATGGGGGAGGCACCTCCTACGAGCAGTACTTC
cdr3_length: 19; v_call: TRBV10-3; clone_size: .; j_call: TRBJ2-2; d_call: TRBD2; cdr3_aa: CAIRSTSGGALANTGELFF; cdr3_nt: TGTGCCATCAGGTCGACTAGCGGAGGTGCCCTCGCGAACACCGGGGAGCTGTTTTTT
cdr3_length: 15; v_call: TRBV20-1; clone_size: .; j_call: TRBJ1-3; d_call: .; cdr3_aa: CSARPDGFSGNTIYF; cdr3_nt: TGCAGTGCTAGACCCGACGGATTCTCTGGAAACACCATATATTTT
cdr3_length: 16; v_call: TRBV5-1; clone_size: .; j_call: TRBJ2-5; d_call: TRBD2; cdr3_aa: CASSLAQLAGAETQYF; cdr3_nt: TGCGCCAGCAGCTTGGCCCAATTAGCGGGGGCTGAGACCCAGTACTTC
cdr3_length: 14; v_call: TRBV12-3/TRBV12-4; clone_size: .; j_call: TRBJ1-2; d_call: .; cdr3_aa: CASSQPDSDYGYTF; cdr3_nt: TGTGCCAGCAGTCAACCTGACAGCGACTATGGCTACACCTTC
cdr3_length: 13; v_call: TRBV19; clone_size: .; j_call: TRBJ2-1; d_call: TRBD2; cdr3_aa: CATRTSGTSEQFF; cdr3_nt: TGTGCCACCCGGACTAGCGGGACGAGTGAGCAGTTCTTC
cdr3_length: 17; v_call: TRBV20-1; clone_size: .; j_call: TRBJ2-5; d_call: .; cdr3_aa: CSATGSDLEGMKETQYF; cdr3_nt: TGCAGTGCTACCGGTAGCGATTTGGAGGGAATGAAAGAGACCCAGTACTTC
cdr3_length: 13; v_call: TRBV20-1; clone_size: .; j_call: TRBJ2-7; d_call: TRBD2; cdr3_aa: CSASPGLAGEQYF; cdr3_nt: TGCAGTGCTTCGCCGGGACTAGCGGGCGAGCAGTACTTC
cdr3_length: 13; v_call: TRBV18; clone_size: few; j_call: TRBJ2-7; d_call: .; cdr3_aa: CASSPWTDYEQYF; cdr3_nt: TGTGCCAGCTCACCGTGGACAGACTACGAGCAGTACTTC
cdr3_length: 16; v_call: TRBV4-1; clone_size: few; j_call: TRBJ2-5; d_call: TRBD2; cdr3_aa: CASSQLGGRIQETQYF; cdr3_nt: TGCGCCAGCAGCCAACTTGGCGGGAGGATTCAAGAGACCCAGTACTTC
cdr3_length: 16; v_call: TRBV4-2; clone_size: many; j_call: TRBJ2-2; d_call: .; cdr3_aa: CASSQEGRGVAGELFF; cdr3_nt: TGTGCCAGCAGCCAAGAAGGCAGGGGAGTCGCCGGGGAGCTGTTTTTT
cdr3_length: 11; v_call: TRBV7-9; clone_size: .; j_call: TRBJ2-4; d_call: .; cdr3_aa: CASSFGNIQYF; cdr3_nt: TGTGCCAGCAGCTTCGGGAACATTCAGTACTTC
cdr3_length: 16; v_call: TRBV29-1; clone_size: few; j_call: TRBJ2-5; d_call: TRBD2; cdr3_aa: CSVDRLADVWGETQYF; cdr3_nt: TGCAGCGTTGACCGACTAGCGGATGTCTGGGGAGAGACCCAGTACTTC
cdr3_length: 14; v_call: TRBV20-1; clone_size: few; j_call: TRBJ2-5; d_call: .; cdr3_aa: CSASHRAIKETQYF; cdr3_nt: TGCAGTGCTAGTCACCGGGCTATCAAAGAGACCCAGTACTTC
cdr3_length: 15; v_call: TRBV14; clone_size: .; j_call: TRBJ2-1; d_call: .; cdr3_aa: CASSRLGLRGDEQFF; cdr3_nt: TGTGCCAGCAGCCGACTAGGTCTTAGGGGGGATGAGCAGTTCTTC
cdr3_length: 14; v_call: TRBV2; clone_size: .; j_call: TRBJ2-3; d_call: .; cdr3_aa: CASGWGQGGDTQYF; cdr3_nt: TGTGCCAGCGGGTGGGGGCAGGGGGGAGATACGCAGTATTTT
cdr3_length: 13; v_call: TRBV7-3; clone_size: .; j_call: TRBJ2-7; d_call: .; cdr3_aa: CASSFRTRSEQYF; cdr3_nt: TGTGCCAGCAGCTTCCGGACACGTAGCGAGCAGTACTTC
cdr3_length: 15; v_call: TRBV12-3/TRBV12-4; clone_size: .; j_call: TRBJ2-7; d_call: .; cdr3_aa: CASSHYPSRVGEQYF; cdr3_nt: TGTGCCAGCAGTCATTACCCGTCCAGGGTGGGCGAGCAGTACTTC
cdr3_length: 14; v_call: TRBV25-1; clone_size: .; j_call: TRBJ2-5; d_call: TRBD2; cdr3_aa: CASSERAGGETQYF; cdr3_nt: TGTGCCAGCAGTGAACGAGCGGGAGGGGAGACCCAGTACTTC
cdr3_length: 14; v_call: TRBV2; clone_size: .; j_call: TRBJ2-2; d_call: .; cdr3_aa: CASMFQGNTGELFF; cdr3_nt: TGTGCCAGCATGTTTCAGGGGAACACCGGGGAGCTGTTTTTT
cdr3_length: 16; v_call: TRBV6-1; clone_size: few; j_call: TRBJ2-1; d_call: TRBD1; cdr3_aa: CASRDTTGVTYNEQFF; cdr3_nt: TGTGCCAGCAGAGATACGACAGGGGTCACCTACAATGAGCAGTTCTTC
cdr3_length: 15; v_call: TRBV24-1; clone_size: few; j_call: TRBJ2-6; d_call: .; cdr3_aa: CATSPASSGANVLTF; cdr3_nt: TGTGCCACCAGTCCTGCATCCTCTGGGGCCAACGTCCTGACTTTC
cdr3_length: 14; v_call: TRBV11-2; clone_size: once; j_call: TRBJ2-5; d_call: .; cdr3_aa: CASSPRTGPGTQYF; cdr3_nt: TGTGCCAGCAGCCCCCGGACGGGTCCGGGGACCCAGTACTTC
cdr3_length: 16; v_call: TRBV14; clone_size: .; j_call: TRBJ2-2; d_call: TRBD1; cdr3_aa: CASSRARGLIAGELFF; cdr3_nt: TGTGCCAGCAGCCGAGCCAGGGGGCTAATAGCCGGGGAGCTGTTTTTT
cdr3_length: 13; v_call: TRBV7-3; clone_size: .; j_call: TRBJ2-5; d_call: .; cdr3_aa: CASSRDPKGTQYF; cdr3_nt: TGTGCCAGCAGCCGGGACCCTAAGGGGACCCAGTACTTC
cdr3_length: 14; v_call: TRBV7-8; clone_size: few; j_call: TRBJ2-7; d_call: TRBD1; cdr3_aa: CASSSWTGVDEQYF; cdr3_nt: TGTGCCAGCAGCTCTTGGACAGGGGTGGACGAGCAGTACTTC
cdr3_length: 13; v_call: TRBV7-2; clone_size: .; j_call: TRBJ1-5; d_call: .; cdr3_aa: CASRSTVNQPQHF; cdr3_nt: TGTGCCAGCAGGTCGACAGTCAATCAGCCCCAGCATTTT
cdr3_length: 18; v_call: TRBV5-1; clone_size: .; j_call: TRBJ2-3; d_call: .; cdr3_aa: CASSLVISPGPRTDTQYF; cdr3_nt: TGCGCCAGCAGCTTGGTTATCTCTCCGGGCCCCCGCACAGATACGCAGTATTTT
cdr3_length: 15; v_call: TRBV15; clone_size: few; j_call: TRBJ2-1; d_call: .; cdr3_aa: CATSRDKFTYNEQFF; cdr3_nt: TGTGCCACCAGCAGAGATAAATTTACCTACAATGAGCAGTTCTTC
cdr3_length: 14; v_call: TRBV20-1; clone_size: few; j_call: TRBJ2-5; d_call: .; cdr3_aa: CSARDMEVVETQYF; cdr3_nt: TGCAGTGCTAGAGATATGGAGGTGGTGGAGACCCAGTACTTC
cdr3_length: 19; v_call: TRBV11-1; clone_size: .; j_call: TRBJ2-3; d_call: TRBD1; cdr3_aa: CASSFLGDDRGLRTDTQYF; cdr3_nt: TGTGCCAGCAGCTTTTTGGGGGACGACAGGGGGCTACGCACAGATACGCAGTATTTT
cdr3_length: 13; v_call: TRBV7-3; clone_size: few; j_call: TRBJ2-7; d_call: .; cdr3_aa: CASSPAGIYEQYF; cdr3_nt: TGTGCCAGCAGCCCCGCGGGAATTTACGAGCAGTACTTC
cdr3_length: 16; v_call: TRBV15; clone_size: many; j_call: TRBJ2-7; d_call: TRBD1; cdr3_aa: CATSRGNRQGSYEQYF; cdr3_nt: TGTGCCACCAGCAGAGGAAACAGACAGGGCTCCTACGAGCAGTACTTC
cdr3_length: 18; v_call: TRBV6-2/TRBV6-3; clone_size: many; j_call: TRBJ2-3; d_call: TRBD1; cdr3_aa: CASSQRQGAHRATDTQYF; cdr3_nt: TGTGCCAGCAGCCAGAGACAGGGGGCCCACCGCGCCACAGATACGCAGTATTTT